A selection of T cell receptor beta chains follows, all from one sample in a study of blood T cell repertoires in COVID-19. The table came from immunoSEQ multiplex PCR; TCRdb's copy has only in-frame clones and leaves some out. This sample has 150,000 or so clones, with around 87% found just once. The sequenced material came from PBMCs or T cells enriched from blood (not recorded which). Receptor source: a woman between 35 and 50 years old who had been exposed to COVID-19. Each CDR3 is given with its conserved first and last residue. A D gene is named only where the DNA matches it firmly. Only some rows state a clone size, as once, few, many or a class for expanded clones.

cdr3_aa cdr3_nt j_call v_call clone_size d_call
CASQRDMNTEAFF TGTGCCAGTCAAAGAGACATGAACACTGAAGCTTTCTTT TRBJ1-1 TRBV6-5 - -
CASSVRQGGWEQYF TGTGCCAGCAGTGTCCGACAGGGGGGTTGGGAGCAGTACTTC TRBJ2-7 TRBV2 once TRBD1
CASSWTTGELFF TGTGCCAGCAGCTGGACTACCGGGGAGCTGTTTTTT TRBJ2-2 TRBV3-1/TRBV3-2 - -
CASSLHRGNTEAFF TGTGCCAGCAGCTTGCACAGGGGGAACACTGAAGCTTTCTTT TRBJ1-1 TRBV7-9 - TRBD1
CASSESNRADTEAFF TGTGCCAGCAGTGAATCGAACAGGGCTGACACTGAAGCTTTCTTT TRBJ1-1 TRBV25-1 once -
CASSQSQRGSNEQFF TGCGCCAGCAGCCAATCCCAACGGGGGTCCAATGAGCAGTTCTTC TRBJ2-1 TRBV4-3 - -
CASSQGYRTSGSYNEQFF TGTGCCAGCAGCCAAGGATATAGGACTAGCGGATCCTACAATGAGCAGTTCTTC TRBJ2-1 TRBV4-2 - TRBD2
CASSVGASGGEDTQYF TGTGCCAGCAGCGTAGGGGCTAGCGGGGGGGAAGATACGCAGTATTTT TRBJ2-3 TRBV9 - TRBD2
CASSYGGTSGYEQYF TGTGCCAGCAGTTACGGGGGGACTAGCGGCTACGAGCAGTACTTC TRBJ2-7 TRBV6-5 - TRBD2
CASSPPGRDSPLHF TGTGCCAGCTCACCACCGGGGAGGGACTCACCCCTCCACTTT TRBJ1-6 TRBV18 - -
CASSVSSGTDTQYF TGTGCCAGCAGTGTCTCTAGCGGCACAGATACGCAGTATTTT TRBJ2-3 TRBV3-1/TRBV3-2 - -
CASRDGFEYTGELFF TGTGCCAGCAGAGACGGGTTTGAGTACACCGGGGAGCTGTTTTTT TRBJ2-2 TRBV25-1 many -
CASSFGLDRDTQYF TGTGCCAGCAGCTTCGGACTAGACCGAGATACGCAGTATTTT TRBJ2-3 TRBV7-9 - TRBD2
CASSSGITYGYTF TGTGCCAGCAGCTCCGGGATCACCTATGGCTACACCTTC TRBJ1-2 TRBV7-2 - -
CASTRDRNYGYTF TGTGCCAGCACCCGAGACAGAAACTATGGCTACACCTTC TRBJ1-2 TRBV7-9 - -
CASSPGTGGQETQYF TGTGCCAGCTCACCCGGGACAGGGGGGCAAGAGACCCAGTACTTC TRBJ2-5 TRBV18 - TRBD1
CASSPGDRDNQPQHF TGTGCCAGCAGTCCCGGGGACAGGGACAATCAGCCCCAGCATTTT TRBJ1-5 TRBV28 - TRBD1
CATSRDSGGFQETQYF TGTGCCACCAGCAGAGACAGCGGGGGCTTCCAAGAGACCCAGTACTTC TRBJ2-5 TRBV15 - TRBD2
CASSSRQTVGNTEAFF TGTGCCAGCAGCTCCCGACAGACAGTTGGCAACACTGAAGCTTTCTTT TRBJ1-1 TRBV7-8 few -
CASSFSTTREAFF TGTGCCAGCAGTTTTAGTACCACCCGGGAAGCTTTCTTT TRBJ1-1 TRBV28 - -
CASSLEKTSGRAHEQFF TGTGCCAGCAGCTTAGAGAAAACTAGCGGGAGGGCCCATGAGCAGTTCTTC TRBJ2-1 TRBV13 - TRBD2
CATRQGDSPLHF TGTGCCACCAGACAGGGGGATTCACCCCTCCACTTT TRBJ1-6 TRBV10-3 - TRBD1
CASSRNRGTEAFF TGTGCCAGTAGTAGGAACAGGGGCACTGAAGCTTTCTTT TRBJ1-1 TRBV19 - TRBD1
CASSQSMGGTGIQHF TGTGCCAGCAGCCAATCGATGGGCGGGACAGGGATTCAGCATTTT TRBJ1-5 TRBV16 - TRBD1
CASSKGWQGADEQFF TGTGCCAGCAGTAAGGGCTGGCAGGGTGCCGATGAGCAGTTCTTC TRBJ2-1 TRBV6-2/TRBV6-3 - -
CAISGYMGEKLFF TGTGCCATCAGTGGCTACATGGGCGAAAAACTGTTTTTT TRBJ1-4 TRBV10-3 - -
CASELAGGRNEQFF TGCGCCAGCGAACTAGCGGGGGGGCGAAATGAGCAGTTCTTC TRBJ2-1 TRBV4-1 - TRBD2
CASSPGLGDYEQYF TGTGCCAGCAGCCCGGGACTAGGGGACTACGAGCAGTACTTC TRBJ2-7 TRBV7-3 - TRBD2
CASRPSGGETQYF TGCGCCAGCAGACCCAGCGGAGGAGAGACCCAGTACTTC TRBJ2-5 TRBV10-2 - -
CARSLELAKRADTQYF TGTGCCAGAAGCTTGGAACTAGCTAAGAGGGCAGATACGCAGTATTTT TRBJ2-3 TRBV5-3 - -
CASSQDGKTGNTEAFF TGTGCCAGCAGCCAAGATGGGAAGACGGGAAACACTGAAGCTTTCTTT TRBJ1-1 TRBV3-1/TRBV3-2 - -
CASSRYGYTF TGTGCCAGCAGCCGCTATGGCTACACCTTC TRBJ1-2 TRBV28 - -
CASSLRRTGELFF TGTGCCAGCAGCTTACGTCGCACCGGGGAGCTGTTTTTT TRBJ2-2 TRBV13 - -
CASSQDGYGTEAFF TGTGCCAGCAGCCAAGACGGGTACGGCACTGAAGCTTTCTTT TRBJ1-1 TRBV4-2 few -
CASSLSPGASGNTIYF TGTGCCAGCTCACTCTCCCCGGGAGCGAGCGGAAACACCATATATTTT TRBJ1-3 TRBV18 few -
CASSQDTGGSRELFF TGTGCCAGCAGCCAAGATACCGGGGGAAGTAGGGAGCTGTTTTTT TRBJ2-2 TRBV4-2 once -
CASSVTGPLPYGYTF TGTGCCAGCAGCGTTACAGGTCCCCTCCCCTATGGCTACACCTTC TRBJ1-2 TRBV9 - -
CASSPGQTNQPQHF TGTGCCAGCAGCCCCGGACAGACCAATCAGCCCCAGCATTTT TRBJ1-5 TRBV28 once -
CASSYRSGVSYEQYF TGTGCCAGCAGTTACAGGAGCGGGGTGTCCTACGAGCAGTACTTC TRBJ2-7 TRBV6-2/TRBV6-3 - TRBD2
CASSLVGGGNTIYF TGCGCCAGCAGCTTGGTAGGGGGCGGAAACACCATATATTTT TRBJ1-3 TRBV5-1 few TRBD1
CSASYRDRETQYF TGCAGCGCCTCTTACCGGGACAGGGAGACCCAGTACTTC TRBJ2-5 TRBV29-1 - TRBD1
CASSQDSNQPQHF TGCGCCAGCAGCCAAGACAGTAATCAGCCCCAGCATTTT TRBJ1-5 TRBV4-1 - -
CASSTRQGGHTEAFF TGTGCCAGCAGCACACGACAGGGGGGGCACACTGAAGCTTTCTTT TRBJ1-1 TRBV11-3 - TRBD1
CAISESTGLNEQFF TGTGCCATCAGTGAGTCGACAGGGCTCAATGAGCAGTTCTTC TRBJ2-1 TRBV10-3 - TRBD1
CASSNSGTAYEQYF TGTGCCAGCAGTAACTCCGGGACAGCCTACGAGCAGTACTTC TRBJ2-7 TRBV6-2/TRBV6-3 - TRBD1
CASSQTQTGETFF TGTGCCAGCAGCCAGACACAGACAGGGGAAACTTTCTTT TRBJ1-1 TRBV7-6 - TRBD1
CASSLRGFTYEQYF TGTGCCAGCAGTTTGAGAGGGTTCACTTACGAGCAGTACTTC TRBJ2-7 TRBV28 - -
CASSELGQFNQPQHF TGTGCCAGCAGCGAACTGGGACAGTTCAATCAGCCCCAGCATTTT TRBJ1-5 TRBV7-9 few TRBD1
CASSDHPDSYQPQHF TGTGCCAGCAGTGACCACCCCGACAGTTACCAGCCCCAGCATTTT TRBJ1-5 TRBV6-1 - -